One sample yielded the 30 T cell receptor beta chains listed below, sequenced in a study of shared clonotypes between healthy human individuals. CD45RO-negative CD8 cells positively selected for CCR7 made up the naive population, which excluded terminally differentiated effector memory CD45RA+ cells. The method was immunoSEQ multiplex PCR; TCRdb's version includes in-frame clones alone and lacks a portion of them. Among 1.5 million to 2.5 million clones, roughly 95% were seen once, and the ten largest hold 0.95% to 1.5%. Sequencing was carried out using naive CD8+ T cells sorted from blood. These receptors originate from a man younger than 35 in good health.

This clone came up once. V is TRBV28 and J is TRBJ2-3, with 10 nucleotides matching TRBD2. Germline values: CDR1 MDHEN, CDR2 SYDVKM. The CDR3 totals 24 residues. V trimming: 3 bases; J trimming: 2 bases; junction bases outside the gene matches: 29. Here the CDR3 reads CASSFPHRPFTSRQSGGVTDTQYF. The CDR3 DNA sequence: TGTGCCAGCAGTTTCCCCCACCGCCCCTTTACTTCTAGGCAAAGCGGGGGGGTCACAGATACGCAGTATTTT.

The rearrangement joins TRBV27 to TRBJ2-2, with D uncertain. CDR3 length: 14 amino acids. Per germline, CDR1 MNHEY and CDR2 SMNVEV (reference sequence). V lost 7 bases and J lost 0, with 9 bases in between. The DNA of the CDR3 is TGTGCCAGCACTTGGCTCCCGAACACCGGGGAGCTGTTTTTT. Translated: CASTWLPNTGELFF.

The chain employs TRBV28 and TRBJ1-2; D is perhaps TRBD1 (5 bases). Trimming cost V 6 bases and J 8 bases, with 13 bases left between them. The CDR3 contains 12 residues. CDR1 is MDHEN, CDR2 SYDVKM, per germline. The CDR3: CASRAPGFGYTF. As DNA, the CDR3 is TGTGCCAGCAGGGCACCAGGGTTCGGCTACACCTTC.

V is TRBV4-3 and J is TRBJ2-3; TRBD1 or TRBD2 may be the D gene (5 bases each). V was pared by 1 base and J by 2 bases, with 16 bases between. Germline V gene lookup returns CDR1 LGHNA and CDR2 YSLEER. The CDR3 contains 17 residues. CDR3 amino acids: CASSQATVGDLTDTQYF. The DNA for the CDR3 is TGCGCCAGCAGCCAAGCAACGGTGGGGGACCTCACAGATACGCAGTATTTT.

This chain joins TRBV6-1 and TRBJ2-2, with 12 bases matching TRBD2. V trimming: 2 bases; J trimming: 1 base; junction bases outside the gene matches: 11. Germline V gives CDR1 MNHNS, CDR2 SASEGT. The CDR3 loop spans 20 amino acids. The CDR3 DNA sequence: TGTGCCAGCAGTGAAATTGCCCGGGCTAGCGGGAGGGAGAACACCGGGGAGCTGTTTTTT. Translation: CASSEIARASGRENTGELFF.

This chain joins TRBV6-1 and TRBJ2-7; D remains ambiguous. The CDR3 consists of 14 residues. V lost 0 bases and J 3 bases, leaving 9 bases between the germline ends. CDR1 is MNHNS, CDR2 SASEGT, per germline. CDR3 DNA sequence: TGTGCCAGCAGTGAAGCAACAGTGATCTACGAGCAGTACTTC. This translates into CASSEATVIYEQYF.

This chain connects TRBV6-6 to TRBJ1-5; D is perhaps TRBD1 (6 bases). The V end lost 3 bases, the J end lost 7 bases, and 13 bases lay between the germline ends. The CDR3 is made up of 14 amino acids. Germline-derived CDR1 and CDR2 are MNHNY and SVGAGI (reference sequence). This CDR3 reads CASSYLVQGQPQHF. The CDR3 DNA sequence: TGTGCCAGCAGTTATCTCGTACAGGGACAGCCCCAGCATTTT.

On this clone: Other nucleotide sequences in the sample specify the same CDR3. The CDR3: CASSLLAGGSTDTQYF. The CDR3 nucleotides are TGTGCCAGCAGTTTGTTAGCGGGAGGGAGCACAGATACGCAGTATTTT. The V and J genes are TRBV27 and TRBJ2-3; TRBD2 aligns across 11 bases. The CDR3 runs to 16 residues. CDR1 is MNHEY, CDR2 SMNVEV, per germline (reference sequence). V lost 3 bases and J lost 0; bases outside the gene matches: 2.

The rearrangement joins TRBV27 to TRBJ2-1, with TRBD2 matching over 15 bases. CDR1 and CDR2 (germline): MNHEY, SMNVEV (reference sequence). CDR3 length equals 19 residues. The J segment lost 0 bases and the V segment lost 7 bases, leaving 10 bases of the junction unmatched. The CDR3 DNA sequence: TGTGCCAGCATTCCGGGACTAGCGGGGGGCACGAGCTCCTACAATGAGCAGTTCTTC. This codes for CASIPGLAGGTSSYNEQFF.

This chain links TRBV11-2 with TRBJ2-1; 11 bases are shared with TRBD2. Germline trimming cut 4 bases from V and 7 bases from J; bases unmatched to any gene: 9. The V gene's germline CDR1 is SGHAT and CDR2 FQNNGV. This CDR3 region has 16 residues. The CDR3 sequence is CASSSLVVAGGNEQFF. The CDR3 DNA sequence: TGTGCCAGCAGCTCCCTGGTGGTAGCGGGAGGGAATGAGCAGTTCTTC.

This clone has more than one count but fewer than ten. The chain has TRBV7-8 and TRBJ2-7, with unresolved D. Germline V gene lookup returns CDR1 SGHVS and CDR2 FQNEAQ. The length of the CDR3 is 12 residues. Trimming pared 1 base from V and 4 bases from J, leaving 5 bases between. The CDR3 here is CASSLGEYEQYF. As DNA, the CDR3 is TGTGCCAGCAGCTTAGGAGAATACGAGCAGTACTTC.

A remark on this clone: The sample carries other DNA sequences with the same CDR3. The rearrangement joins TRBV4-1 to TRBJ1-1; D might be TRBD1 (5 bases). In germline, CDR1 is MGHRA, CDR2 YSYEKL. The germline V and J ends were trimmed by 0 bases and 2 bases, with 13 bases remaining between them. The CDR3 totals 16 residues. The CDR3, as DNA: TGCGCCAGCAGCCAAGATCGGGGGAGGGGAAACACTGAAGCTTTCTTT. Its protein product is CASSQDRGRGNTEAFF.

This rearrangement joins TRBV11-2 to TRBJ2-7; 9 bases line up with TRBD1. V shed 0 bases, J shed 1 base, and the junction held 13 bases outside the gene matches. CDR1 and CDR2 from the germline V gene are SGHAT and FQNNGV. This CDR3 region has 19 residues. The CDR3 protein is CASSLDLRTGDHFSYEQYF. Here the CDR3 DNA reads TGTGCCAGCAGCTTAGATCTTAGGACAGGGGACCACTTTTCCTACGAGCAGTACTTC.

The chain combines TRBV5-3 with TRBJ1-2; D is unclear. TRBV5-3 is an ORF; its function is uncertain. Trimming removed 5 bases at V and 0 bases at J, with 14 bases between. This CDR3 is 15 amino acids long. The CDR3 protein is CARSLRTDSNYGYTF. The CDR3 region has the DNA TGTGCCAGAAGTCTCAGGACGGATTCTAACTATGGCTACACCTTC.

This clone was recorded once. The chain links TRBV7-9 to TRBJ2-3; TRBD2 matches 8 bases. CDR1 and CDR2 from the germline V gene are SEHNR and FQNEAQ (reference sequence). The J segment lost 2 bases and the V segment lost 5 bases, leaving 9 bases of the junction unmatched. There are 16 residues in the CDR3. CDR3 region: CASSPTSAILTDTQYF. The CDR3 region has the DNA TGTGCCAGCAGCCCGACTAGCGCTATACTCACAGATACGCAGTATTTT.

This clone occurred once. This rearrangement joins TRBV15 to TRBJ2-5; D is tentatively TRBD1 or TRBD2 (5 bases each). This CDR3 has 15 amino acids. V was shortened by 2 bases and J by 3 bases, with 13 bases between the two germline ends. Germline V gene lookup returns CDR1 LNHNV and CDR2 YYDKDF (reference sequence). In DNA, the CDR3 is TGTGCCACCAGCAGACAGCCCATGGGGGAAGAGACCCAGTACTTC. Protein: CATSRQPMGEETQYF.

The CDR3 nucleotides read TGTGCCAGCAGCCCCCGCGCTAGCGGGACCCAAGAGACCCAGTACTTC. It translates to CASSPRASGTQETQYF. This chain connects TRBV11-2 to TRBJ2-5; TRBD2 aligns across 9 bases. The CDR3 is 16 amino acids. With V trimmed by 5 bases and J by 1 base, 8 bases remained unmatched. Germline CDR1 SGHAT, CDR2 FQNNGV.

In its sample, this clone was seen once. CDR3 in DNA: TGCGCCAGCAGCCCCTCCCTGAGGGGGGCCTCCTACGAGCAGTACTTC. Protein sequence: CASSPSLRGASYEQYF. This rearrangement joins TRBV4-1 to TRBJ2-7; possibly TRBD1 or TRBD2 for D (6 bases each). Looked up from germline, CDR1 is MGHRA and CDR2 is YSYEKL. Trimming took off 4 bases at V and 0 bases at J, with 16 bases between the two ends. The CDR3 runs 16 residues.

Points on this clone: Other DNA sequences from this sample encode an identical CDR3 as well. The chain carries TRBV25-1 and TRBJ1-1, with D maybe TRBD1 (6 bases). CDR3 length: 15 amino acids. Germline-derived CDR1 and CDR2 are MGHDK and SYGVNS. With 1 base removed from V and 0 bases from J, the gap between germline ends came to 9 bases. CDR3 loop: CASSELEGVNTEAFF. CDR3 bases: TGTGCCAGCAGTGAATTGGAGGGGGTGAACACTGAAGCTTTCTTT.

This chain connects TRBV7-9 to TRBJ2-5, with TRBD1 as a possible D gene (5 bases). Trimming pared 6 bases from V and 3 bases from J, leaving 14 bases between. This CDR3 region has 14 residues. The germline V gene encodes CDR1 SEHNR and CDR2 FQNEAQ (reference sequence). The CDR3 nucleotides read TGTGCCAGCAGGATGGTGGCAGGGAAAGAGACCCAGTACTTC. Its translation: CASRMVAGKETQYF.

The gene calls are TRBV27 and TRBJ2-7, with 7 bases aligning to TRBD1. The CDR3 totals 17 residues. Germline CDR1 MNHEY, CDR2 SMNVEV (reference sequence). Trimming took 3 bases from V and 2 from J; bases not matched to a gene: 13. The CDR3 coding sequence is TGTGCCAGCAGTTTGTATGGTGAGGGGACAGTAACCTACGAGCAGTACTTC. Residues: CASSLYGEGTVTYEQYF.

The chain links TRBV11-2 to TRBJ2-3; either TRBD1 or TRBD2 may supply D (6 bases each). V lost 1 base, J lost 1 base, and 12 bases lay in between. The CDR3 has 16 residues. CDR1 SGHAT and CDR2 FQNNGV come from the germline V gene. CDR3 amino acids: CASSLVGGGGTDTQYF. CDR3 coding DNA: TGTGCCAGCAGCTTAGTAGGGGGAGGTGGCACAGATACGCAGTATTTT.

This chain connects TRBV21-1 to TRBJ2-2; the table's D call, TRBD2, was not checked against the DNA. TRBV21-1 is reported as a pseudogene. The CDR3 contains 20 residues. CDR3 sequence: CASSTKQGLAGGPNTGELFF. The CDR3 nucleotides are TGTGCCAGCAGCACAAAGCAGGGACTAGCGGGAGGGCCGAACACCGGGGAGCTGTTTTTT.

This chain connects TRBV27 to TRBJ2-1; 9 bases are a match to TRBD1. The ends lost 3 bases at V and 4 bases at J; junction bases unmatched: 7. The CDR3 is 16 amino acids. CDR1 is MNHEY and CDR2 is SMNVEV in the germline V gene (reference sequence). Here the CDR3 reads CASSFIRQGGYNEQFF. The CDR3 bases are TGTGCCAGCAGTTTTATCAGACAGGGGGGGTACAATGAGCAGTTCTTC.

The chain joins TRBV6-1 to TRBJ2-3, with TRBD2 matching 8 bases. V trimming: 6 bases; J trimming: 6 bases; junction bases outside the gene matches: 8. The CDR3 runs 14 residues. The V gene's germline CDR1 is MNHNS and CDR2 SASEGT. The DNA for the CDR3 is TGTGCCAGCAGCGAACATCGACTAGCGGATACGCAGTATTTT. It yields the protein CASSEHRLADTQYF.

The chain has TRBV19 and TRBJ2-5, with TRBD2 matching 9 bases. The J segment lost 5 bases and the V segment lost 6 bases, leaving 4 bases of the junction unmatched. Germline CDR1 is LNHDA and CDR2 is SQIVND (reference sequence). The CDR3 sequence is 13 residues long. The CDR3 region has the DNA TGTGCCAGTAGCCGCGGGGGGGTGGAGACCCAGTACTTC. Protein sequence: CASSRGGVETQYF.

The chain uses TRBV6-1 and TRBJ1-1, with no clear D. Trimming shortened V by 2 bases and J by 1 base, and 11 bases separated the two germline ends. The germline gives CDR1 MNHNS, CDR2 SASEGT. The CDR3 has 15 residues. CDR3 sequence (DNA): TGTGCCAGCAGTGAAATATGGAACGGGAACACTGAAGCTTTCTTT. As protein: CASSEIWNGNTEAFF.

This clone came up once. The rearrangement joins TRBV6-1 to TRBJ1-4, with D tentatively TRBD1 (6 bases). Germline loops: CDR1 MNHNS, CDR2 SASEGT. V was shortened by 1 base and J by 5 bases, with 11 bases between the two germline ends. The CDR3 has 15 amino acids. The CDR3: CASSEDPGDNEKLFF. The DNA of the CDR3 is TGTGCCAGCAGTGAAGACCCAGGGGACAATGAAAAACTGTTTTTT.

This chain uses TRBV27 with TRBJ2-3, with 7 bases matching TRBD1. V was pared by 5 bases and J by 0 bases, with 8 bases of the junction left unmatched. This CDR3 is 16 amino acids long. CDR1 and CDR2 from the germline V gene are MNHEY and SMNVEV (reference sequence). Here the CDR3 DNA reads TGTGCCAGCAGTACCCGGTGGGACAGAAGCACAGATACGCAGTATTTT. It encodes CASSTRWDRSTDTQYF.

The rearrangement links TRBV28 to TRBJ1-3; 11 nucleotides line up with TRBD1. V trimming: 5 bases; J trimming: 3 bases; junction bases outside the gene matches: 9. This CDR3 region has 17 residues. The germline CDR1 and CDR2 sequences are MDHEN and SYDVKM. The CDR3 sequence: CASSTRTGGESGNTIYF. The CDR3 DNA reads TGTGCCAGCAGTACTCGGACAGGGGGCGAAAGTGGAAACACCATATATTTT.